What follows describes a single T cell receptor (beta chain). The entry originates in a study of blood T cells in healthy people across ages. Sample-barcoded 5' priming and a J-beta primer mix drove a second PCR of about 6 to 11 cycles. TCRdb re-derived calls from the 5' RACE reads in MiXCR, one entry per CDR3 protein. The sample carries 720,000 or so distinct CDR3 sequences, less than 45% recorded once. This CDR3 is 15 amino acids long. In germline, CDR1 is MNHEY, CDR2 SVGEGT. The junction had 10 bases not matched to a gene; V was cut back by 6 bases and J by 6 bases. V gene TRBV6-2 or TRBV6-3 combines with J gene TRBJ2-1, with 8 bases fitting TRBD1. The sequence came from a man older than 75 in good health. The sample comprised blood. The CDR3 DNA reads TGTGCCAGCAGGAGGGACGCAGGGGGCATCAATGAGCAGTTCTTC. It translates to CASRRDAGGINEQFF.